This T cell receptor (beta chain) was captured by sequencing in a study of vaccination and CD4 T cells after COVID-19. Treatment indicated: roughly 11-day PBMC culture with coronavirus spike peptide pools or control peptides (ViraFEST assay). For ViraFEST, peptide pools expanded antigen-specific T cells, after which the TCRs were sequenced. CDR1 is MNHEY, CDR2 SVGEGT, per germline. The CDR3 has 15 amino acids. V lost 6 bases and J 2 bases, leaving 17 bases between the germline ends. Concerning this clonotype: Its antigen is not identified.

Sequencing of the DNA from cultured CD4+ T cells was carried out with the Oncomine TCR Beta short-read assay. From CD4+ T cells that had been cultured, genomic DNA was extracted. TCRdb itself ran the PCR reads through MiXCR, one entry per CDR3 protein. The sample yields over 7,500 distinct CDR3 sequences, approximately 65% seen once. What was sequenced was CD4+ T cells from blood, cultured in vitro. The rearrangement links TRBV6-2 or TRBV6-3 to TRBJ2-7; D is undetermined. The receptor's source is a human donor who had recovered from COVID-19. CDR3 sequence reads: CASRPQASPPYEQYF. CDR3 nucleotides: TGTGCCAGCAGACCACAAGCTAGTCCCCCCTACGAGCAGTACTTC.